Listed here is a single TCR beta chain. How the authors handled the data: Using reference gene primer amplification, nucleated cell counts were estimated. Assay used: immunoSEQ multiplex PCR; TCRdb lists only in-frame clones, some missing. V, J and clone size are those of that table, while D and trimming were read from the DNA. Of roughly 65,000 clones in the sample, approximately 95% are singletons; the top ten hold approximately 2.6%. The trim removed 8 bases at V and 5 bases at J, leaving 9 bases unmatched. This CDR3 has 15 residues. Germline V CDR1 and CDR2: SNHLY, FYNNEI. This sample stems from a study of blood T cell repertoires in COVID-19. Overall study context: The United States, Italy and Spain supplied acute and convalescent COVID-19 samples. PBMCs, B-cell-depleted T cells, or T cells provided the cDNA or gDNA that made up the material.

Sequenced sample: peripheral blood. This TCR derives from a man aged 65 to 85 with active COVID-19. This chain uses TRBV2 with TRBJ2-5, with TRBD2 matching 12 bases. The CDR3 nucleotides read TGTGCCAGCGCCGGACTAGCGGGGTCCCGGGAGACCCAGTACTTC. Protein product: CASAGLAGSRETQYF.